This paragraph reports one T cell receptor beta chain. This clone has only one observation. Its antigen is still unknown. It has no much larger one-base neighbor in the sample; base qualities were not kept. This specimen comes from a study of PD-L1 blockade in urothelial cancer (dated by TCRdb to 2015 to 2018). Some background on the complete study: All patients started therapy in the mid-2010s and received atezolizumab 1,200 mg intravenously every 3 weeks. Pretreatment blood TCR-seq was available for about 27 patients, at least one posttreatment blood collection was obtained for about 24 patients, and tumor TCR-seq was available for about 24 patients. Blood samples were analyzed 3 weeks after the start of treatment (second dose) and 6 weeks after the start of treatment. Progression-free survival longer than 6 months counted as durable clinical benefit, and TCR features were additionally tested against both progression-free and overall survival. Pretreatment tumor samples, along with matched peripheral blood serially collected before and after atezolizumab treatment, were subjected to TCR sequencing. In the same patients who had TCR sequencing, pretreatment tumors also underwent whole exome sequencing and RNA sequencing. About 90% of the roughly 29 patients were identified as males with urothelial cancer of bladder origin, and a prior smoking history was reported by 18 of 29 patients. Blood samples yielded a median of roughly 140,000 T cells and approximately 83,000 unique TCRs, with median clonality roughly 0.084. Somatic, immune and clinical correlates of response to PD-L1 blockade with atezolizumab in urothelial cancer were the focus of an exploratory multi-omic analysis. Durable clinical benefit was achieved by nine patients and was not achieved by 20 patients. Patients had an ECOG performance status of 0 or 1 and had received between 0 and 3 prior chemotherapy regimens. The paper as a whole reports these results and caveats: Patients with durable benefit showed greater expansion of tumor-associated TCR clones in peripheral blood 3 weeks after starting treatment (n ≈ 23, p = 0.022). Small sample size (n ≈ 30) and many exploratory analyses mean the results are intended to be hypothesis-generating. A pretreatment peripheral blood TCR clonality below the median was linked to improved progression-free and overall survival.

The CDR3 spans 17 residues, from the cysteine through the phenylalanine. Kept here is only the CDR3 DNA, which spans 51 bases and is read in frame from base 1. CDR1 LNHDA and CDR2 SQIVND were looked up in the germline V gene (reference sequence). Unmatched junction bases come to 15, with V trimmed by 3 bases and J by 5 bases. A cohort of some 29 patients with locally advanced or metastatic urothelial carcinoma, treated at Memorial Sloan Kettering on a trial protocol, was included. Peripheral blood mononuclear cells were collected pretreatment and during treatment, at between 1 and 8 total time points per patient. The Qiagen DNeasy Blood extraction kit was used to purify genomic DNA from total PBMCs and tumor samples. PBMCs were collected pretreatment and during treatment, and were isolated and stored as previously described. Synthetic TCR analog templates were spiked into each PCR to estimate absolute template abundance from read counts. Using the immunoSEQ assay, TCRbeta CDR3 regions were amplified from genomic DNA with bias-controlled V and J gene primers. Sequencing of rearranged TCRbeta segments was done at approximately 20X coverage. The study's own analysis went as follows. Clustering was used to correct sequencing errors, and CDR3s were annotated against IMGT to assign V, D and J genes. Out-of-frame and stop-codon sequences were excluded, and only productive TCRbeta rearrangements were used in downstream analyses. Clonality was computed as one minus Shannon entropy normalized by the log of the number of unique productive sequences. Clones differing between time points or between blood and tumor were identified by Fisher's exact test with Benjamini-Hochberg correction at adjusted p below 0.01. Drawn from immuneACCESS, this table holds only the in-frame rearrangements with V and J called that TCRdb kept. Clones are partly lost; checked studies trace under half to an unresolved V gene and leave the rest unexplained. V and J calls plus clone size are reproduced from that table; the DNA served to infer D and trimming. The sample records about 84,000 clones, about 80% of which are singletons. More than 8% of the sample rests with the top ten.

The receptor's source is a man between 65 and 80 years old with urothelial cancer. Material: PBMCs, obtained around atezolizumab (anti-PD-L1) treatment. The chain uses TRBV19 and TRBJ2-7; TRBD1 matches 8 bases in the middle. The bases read TGTGCCAGTAGTATGACGACAGGGGTATTCCTTGGCCACGAGCAGTACTTC. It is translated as CASSMTTGVFLGHEQYF. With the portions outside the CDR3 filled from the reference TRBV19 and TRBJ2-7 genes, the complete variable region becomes DGGITQSPKYLFRKEGQNVTLSCEQNLNHDAMYWYRQDPGQGLRLIYYSQIVNDFQKGDIAEGYSVSREKKESFPLTVTSAQKNPTAFYLCASSMTTGVFLGHEQYFGPGTRLTVT.